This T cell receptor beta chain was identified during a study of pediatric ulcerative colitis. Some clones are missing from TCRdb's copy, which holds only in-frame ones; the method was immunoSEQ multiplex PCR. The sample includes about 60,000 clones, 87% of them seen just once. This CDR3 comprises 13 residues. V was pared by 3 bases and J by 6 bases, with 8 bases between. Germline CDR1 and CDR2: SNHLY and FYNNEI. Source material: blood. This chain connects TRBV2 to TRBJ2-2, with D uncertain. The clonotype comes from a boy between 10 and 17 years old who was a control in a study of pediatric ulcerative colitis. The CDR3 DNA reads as TGTGCCAGCAGTGAGGAGAGTGCCGGGGAGCTGTTTTTT. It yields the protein CASSEESAGELFF.